The 16 T cell receptor beta chains listed next were all sequenced from one sample in a study of shared clonotypes between healthy human individuals. Repertoires were generated with immunoSEQ multiplex PCR, while TCRdb's copy carries only in-frame clones and drops some. Of some 2,000,000 clones in the sample, roughly 95% were seen once. Material for sequencing was naive CD4+ T cells sorted from blood. Stated subset: CD45RA+ positively selected. Receptors were obtained from a man between 18 and 29 years old in good health.

CDR3 in amino acids: CANSRDSTDTQYF. Here the CDR3 DNA reads TGTGCCAATTCGAGGGATAGCACAGATACGCAGTATTTT. This chain joins TRBV6-6 and TRBJ2-3, with D possibly being TRBD2 (5 bases). The CDR3 is made up of 13 amino acids. V lost 10 bases and J 0 bases, leaving 11 bases between the germline ends. From germline, CDR1 is MNHNY and CDR2 SVGAGI (reference sequence).

As for this clone: Other DNA sequences in this sample translate to the same CDR3. V and J are TRBV5-1 and TRBJ1-6; D possibly corresponds to TRBD1 (6 bases). CDR1 is SGHRS and CDR2 is YFSETQ in the germline V gene. The CDR3 is 15 amino acids. Trimming stripped 5 bases from V and 4 bases from J, with 13 bases between. CDR3 region: CASSPDRNYNSPLHF. The CDR3 DNA reads as TGCGCCAGCAGTCCAGACAGGAATTATAATTCACCCCTCCACTTT.

The chain links TRBV5-1 to TRBJ2-7; 8 bases agree with TRBD1. The CDR3 length is 14 residues. Germline-derived CDR1 and CDR2 are SGHRS and YFSETQ. The ends lost 0 bases at V and 2 bases at J; junction bases unmatched: 1. The CDR3 DNA sequence: TGCGCCAGCAGCTTGGACAGGGGGGCCTACGAGCAGTACTTC. Encoded protein: CASSLDRGAYEQYF.

J is TRBJ2-1 and V is TRBV7-8; no definite D call. Germline CDR1 SGHVS, CDR2 FQNEAQ. The CDR3 spans 17 residues. Trimming cost V 0 bases and J 7 bases, with 19 bases left between them. DNA of the CDR3: TGTGCCAGCAGCTTAGCGCGGATCGACGGATATAGTAATGAGCAGTTCTTC. It translates to CASSLARIDGYSNEQFF.

The V gene is TRBV5-1, the J gene TRBJ1-1, with D maybe TRBD1 (6 bases). The CDR3 contains 14 residues. Germline V gene lookup returns CDR1 SGHRS and CDR2 YFSETQ. Deletions cut 5 bases from V and 4 bases from J, with 15 bases between. In nucleotides, the CDR3 is TGCGCCAGCAGTTATGAGGGGGGGAGCACTGAAGCTTTCTTT. Translated: CASSYEGGSTEAFF.

This rearrangement joins TRBV10-3 to TRBJ2-7, with 14 bases matching TRBD2. V dropped 5 bases and J dropped 0; count of bases not matched to a gene: 3. CDR1 is ENHRY and CDR2 is SYGVKD in the germline V gene. CDR3 length: 16 amino acids. This CDR3 reads CAISKGTSGSSYEQYF. CDR3 sequence (DNA): TGTGCCATCAGTAAAGGGACTAGCGGGAGCTCCTACGAGCAGTACTTC.

The chain is built from TRBV6-5 and TRBJ2-7; no clear D gene. V lost 5 bases to trimming and J lost 3 bases, with 17 bases between them. Germline V lookup: CDR1 MNHEY, CDR2 SVGAGI. This CDR3 has 15 amino acids. The CDR3 spells CASSPWTDGFYEQYF. The CDR3 bases are TGTGCCAGCAGTCCCTGGACGGATGGATTCTACGAGCAGTACTTC.

The rearrangement uses TRBV11-2 and TRBJ1-6, with 8 bases identical to TRBD1. Germline V gene data show CDR1 as SGHAT and CDR2 as FQNNGV. V lost 6 bases and J lost 7; bases outside the gene matches: 8. This CDR3 comprises 15 residues. CDR3 residues: CASRKMDRENSPLHF. The CDR3 DNA reads TGTGCCAGCAGGAAAATGGACAGGGAAAATTCACCCCTCCACTTT.

The rearrangement links TRBV2 to TRBJ2-1, with 8 bases lining up with TRBD2. In germline, CDR1 is SNHLY, CDR2 FYNNEI. This CDR3 comprises 16 residues. V lost 10 bases, J lost 8 bases, and 19 bases stayed unmatched. CDR3 sequence reads: CATNEGLVGAGDEQFF. As DNA, the CDR3 is TGTGCCACCAACGAGGGTCTAGTAGGAGCGGGAGATGAGCAGTTCTTC.

The chain uses TRBV5-1 and TRBJ2-3; D is possibly TRBD1 (6 bases). Germline lookup yields CDR1 SGHRS and CDR2 YFSETQ. This CDR3 comprises 15 residues. The V end lost 6 bases, the J end lost 0 bases, and 14 bases lay between the germline ends. CDR3 region: CASTTGSLSTDTQYF. CDR3 sequence (DNA): TGCGCCAGCACCACAGGGTCTCTTAGCACAGATACGCAGTATTTT.

The V call is TRBV19, the J call TRBJ2-4; possible D gene TRBD2, 7 bases. This CDR3 is 21 amino acids long. Per the germline V gene, CDR1 is LNHDA and CDR2 is SQIVND (reference sequence). Trimming removed 6 bases from V and 0 bases from J, with 30 bases in between. DNA for the CDR3: TGTGCCAGTAGCACCCCTCCGGGGGGCACCATCCCGACTCTAGCCAAAAACATTCAGTACTTC. Translated: CASSTPPGGTIPTLAKNIQYF.

Concerning this clone: Distinct nucleotide sequences in the sample also encode this CDR3. This sequence joins TRBV9 and TRBJ2-7; TRBD1 aligns across 9 bases. V lost 4 bases, J lost 2 bases, and 4 bases stayed unmatched. The CDR3 has 14 residues. Germline V gives CDR1 SGDLS, CDR2 YYNGEE. As DNA, the CDR3 is TGTGCCAGCAGCCCACGGGACAGGGCCTACGAGCAGTACTTC. Protein sequence: CASSPRDRAYEQYF.

As for this clone: Other DNA sequences in the same sample also yield this CDR3. The chain recombines TRBV9 with TRBJ2-1, with D unresolved. Trimming removed 3 bases from V and 3 bases from J, with 13 bases in between. The germline V gene has CDR1 SGDLS and CDR2 YYNGEE. The CDR3 has 15 residues. The CDR3 coding sequence is TGTGCCAGCAGCGCAGACGGGTCGAGCTACAATGAGCAGTTCTTC. Translation gives CASSADGSSYNEQFF.

The chain uses TRBV9 and TRBJ2-7; D may match TRBD1 or TRBD2 (6 bases each). The length of the CDR3 is 19 residues. Between the trimmed V and J ends, which lost 0 bases and 0 bases, there was a span of 22 bases. The germline gives CDR1 SGDLS, CDR2 YYNGEE. As DNA, the CDR3 is TGTGCCAGCAGCGTAGTGAGGGGGGTCTTCAGCGCCCTCTCCTACGAGCAGTACTTC. Amino acids: CASSVVRGVFSALSYEQYF.

The chain carries TRBV6-5 and TRBJ1-1; D remains unclear. Germline lookup yields CDR1 MNHEY and CDR2 SVGAGI. The CDR3 extends over 14 amino acids. V lost 7 bases and J lost 6, with 18 bases in between. Written as DNA, the CDR3 is TGTGCCAGCACCAAAAGAGTGGGGTTCGCTGAAGCTTTCTTT. It specifies CASTKRVGFAEAFF.

V is TRBV4-1 and J is TRBJ2-1; 9 positions match TRBD2. V lost 3 bases to trimming and J lost 5 bases; unmatched junction nucleotides: 14. Germline CDR1 and CDR2: MGHRA and YSYEKL. The CDR3 runs 18 residues. The CDR3 region has the DNA TGCGCCAGCAGCCAGGCCAATACGAGCGGGAGGCTCAACAATGAGCAGTTCTTC. Translating it yields CASSQANTSGRLNNEQFF.